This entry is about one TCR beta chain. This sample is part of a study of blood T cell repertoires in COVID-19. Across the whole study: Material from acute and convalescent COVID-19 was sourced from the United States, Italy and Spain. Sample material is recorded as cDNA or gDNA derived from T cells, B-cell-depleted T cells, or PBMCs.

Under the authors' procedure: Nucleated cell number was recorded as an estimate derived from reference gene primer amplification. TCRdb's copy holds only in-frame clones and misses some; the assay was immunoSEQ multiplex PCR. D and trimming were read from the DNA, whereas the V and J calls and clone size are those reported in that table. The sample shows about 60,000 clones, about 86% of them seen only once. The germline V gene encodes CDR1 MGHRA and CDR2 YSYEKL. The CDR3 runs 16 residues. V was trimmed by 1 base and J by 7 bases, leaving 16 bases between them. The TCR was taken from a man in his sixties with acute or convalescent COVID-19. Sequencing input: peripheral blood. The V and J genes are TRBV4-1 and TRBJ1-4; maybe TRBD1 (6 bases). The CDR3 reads CASSQGGGLASEKLFF. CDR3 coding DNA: TGCGCCAGCAGCCAAGGAGGGGGTTTAGCGAGTGAAAAACTGTTTTTT.